This TCR beta chain was recovered during a study of shared clonotypes between healthy human individuals (dated by TCRdb to the early 2020s). Describing the broader study: Two women and a few men aged 18 to 49 years were included in the cohort. Libraries were prepared and TCR repertoires were sequenced by different laboratories using diverse techniques, in order to increase sequencing depth and limit assay-specific biases. Between about 0.8 and 9 billion PBMCs per donor were obtained by leukapheresis. Per donor, three plates each were used for CD4 naive and CD4 memory, two for CD8 naive, and one for CD8 memory. To estimate repertoire size and how much clonotype sharing occurs between individuals, the study deeply sequenced the blood TCR repertoires of roughly 5 healthy adults.

CD8 naive samples were obtained by positive selection for CCR7 among CD45RO-negative cells, yielding a CD45RA+CCR7+ population from which TemRA cells were excluded. The donors were healthy, HIV-negative adults with no recently reported acute infections or vaccinations. Every donor was a Caucasian adult residing in Nashville, Tennessee, USA. Blood was collected by leukapheresis, and PBMCs were isolated by Ficoll-Histopaque density gradient centrifugation and then cryopreserved in liquid nitrogen vapor phase. Purity and quantity of every magnetically sorted T cell population were checked by analytical flow cytometry. Genomic DNA was isolated from each sorted fraction and quantified by UV absorbance on a Nanodrop 2000c. Concerning this clone: Its antigen specificity is not known. No quality values exist for individual bases; no much larger clone is one base distant.

Study-wide findings and limitations: About 5% of naive CD4, 3.5% of naive CD8, approximately 2.2% of memory CD4, and 0.4% of memory CD8 clonotypes were shared across a few donors. Even with the large sequencing depth, rarefaction of the sorted-subset datasets indicated that sequencing was incomplete. Based on pairwise subsampling, the degree of clonotype sharing among donors was expected to be affected by sequencing depth. Because the study included only a small number of donors, the genetic and exposure-history diversity represented was limited. Sampling was limited to blood, and TCR repertoires in tissue likely differ from TCR repertoires in blood. Naive subsets generally had larger estimated clonotype richness than memory subsets did. Compared with non-shared clonotypes, the clonotypes found in all four sorted-subset donors had higher generation probabilities.

Using the deep immunoSEQ assay, multiplex PCR amplified TCR CDR3 regions from genomic DNA. Extracted genomic DNA from each cell subset was distributed evenly across all wells of several immunoSEQ 96-well plates, and each plate was treated as a replicate. For sorted subsets, each replicate PCR was loaded with roughly 0.2 ug genomic DNA, equivalent to 30,000 or so T cell genomes. Purified libraries were measured with a Qubit 3.0 fluorometer, size-checked on a Bioanalyzer 2100, and measured again with the KAPA Library Quantification kit. A separate single-read 150-cycle Illumina NextSeq 550 flow cell was used to sequence each immunoSEQ 96-well plate. Concerning the study's data processing: Because only junctional sequences without quality scores were contained in the immunoSEQ output, filtering matching that applied to full-length reads could not be performed. To assign V/J genes and CDR3, sequences were annotated using PyIR, a Python wrapper for IgBLAST v1.9, with IMGT germline references. Any read was removed if the V/J assignment was weak (E-value above 1e-6), the CDR3 was missing, or the read contained stop codons, out-of-frame junctions, or ambiguous translated residues. V3J clonotypes were defined as sequences sharing the same inferred V gene, J gene, and CDR3 amino acid sequence. Percentage overlap between repertoires was calculated by dividing the number of shared unique clonotypes by the size of the smaller repertoire. Three approaches were used to assess repertoire richness: RTK rarefaction, the Chao1 estimator, and Recon v2.1 estimates of unobserved clonotypes. OLGA was used to compute generation probabilities for all TCRbeta clonotypes that the gDNA method yielded from a handful of donors. TCRdb took over this immuneACCESS table, retaining in-frame rearrangements with V and J assigned. Such tables are incomplete; in checked studies, under half of the missing clones stem from an unresolved V gene, and the remainder is unexplained. V, J and clone size reflect that table, while D and trimming were determined from the DNA. Present in this sample are around 2,000,000 clones, approximately 95% of which were seen just once. Clones ranked in the top ten supply 1.1% of the sample.

A distance of 22 bases separates the germline ends of V and J, which lose 6 bases and 2 bases respectively. The CDR3 sequence holds 17 residues, the cysteine and phenylalanine included. Only CDR3 DNA is held: 51 bases, read in frame from base 1. The germline V gene specifies SGHRS as CDR1 and YFSETQ as CDR2. This clonotype was sampled from a man aged 18 to 30 in good health. Sample: naive CD8+ T cells sorted from blood. This specimen's cell subset or site label, interpreted: CD45RA+CCR7+. The receptor chain draws on TRBV5-1 and TRBJ2-3; the D element might be TRBD1 or TRBD2, as each aligns at 5 bases. The DNA sequence reads TGCGCCAGCACCCACCCGAGGGCAGGGCCGATCACAGATACGCAGTATTTT. Its protein product is CASTHPRAGPITDTQYF. When the CDR3 is completed using the reference TRBV5-1 and TRBJ2-3 genes on either side, the full variable domain is KAGVTQTPRYLIKTRGQQVTLSCSPISGHRSVSWYQQTPGQGLQFLFEYFSETQRNKGNFPGRFSGRQFSNSRSEMNVSTLELGDSALYLCASTHPRAGPITDTQYFGPGTRLTVL.